This T cell receptor (beta chain) comes out of a study of blood T cell repertoires in COVID-19. Study-level information: Samples taken during acute and convalescent COVID-19 were collected in the United States, Italy and Spain. Nucleic acid was either cDNA or gDNA, and it came from T cells, B-cell-depleted T cells, or PBMCs.

Original processing notes: Reference gene primer amplification gave nucleated cell count estimates. TCRdb's copy holds only in-frame clones and misses some; the assay was immunoSEQ multiplex PCR. That table gives V, J and clone size, and the DNA gave D and trimming. The data hold some 99,000 clones, with 80% to 90% observed a single time. This sequence originates from an elderly woman with active or convalescent COVID-19. Input material: peripheral blood.

In nucleotides, the CDR3 is TGTGCCAGCAGGAGACTCGCGGTTTCCTATAATTCACCCCTCCACTTT. Translating gives CASRRLAVSYNSPLHF. The chain links TRBV6-7 to TRBJ1-6; unclear D gene. TRBV6-7 counts as an open reading frame of uncertain function. Between the trimmed V and J ends, which lost 6 bases and 1 base, there was a span of 13 bases. The CDR3 length is 16 residues.